Given below is one T cell receptor (beta chain) in context. This sample was included in a study of Ad26.COV2.S vaccination and SARS-CoV-2 variants. Profiling relied on immunoSEQ multiplex PCR, and the TCRdb table lists in-frame clones only, not all of them. The sample has about 680,000 clones, about 90% seen once. Germline CDR1 SNHLY, CDR2 FYNNEI. This CDR3 has 15 residues. V was shortened by 6 bases and J by 9 bases, with 21 bases between the two germline ends. As for treatment: some 20 received Ad26.COV2.S at low or high dose, single or two shots; several received placebo; per-sample allocation not given. Collection of the samples took place on day 63 after the first injection of vaccine or placebo.

The chain links TRBV2 to TRBJ2-1; D may correspond to TRBD1 or TRBD2 (6 bases each). Source: peripheral blood, taken in a trial of Ad26.COV2.S vaccine versus placebo. This TCR came from a person between 18 and 60 years old who received the Ad26.COV2.S COVID-19 vaccine or a placebo. DNA for the CDR3: TGTGCCAGCAGCAGGGGACCGGGAGCACCGGGTGAGCAGTTCTTC. This codes for CASSRGPGAPGEQFF.